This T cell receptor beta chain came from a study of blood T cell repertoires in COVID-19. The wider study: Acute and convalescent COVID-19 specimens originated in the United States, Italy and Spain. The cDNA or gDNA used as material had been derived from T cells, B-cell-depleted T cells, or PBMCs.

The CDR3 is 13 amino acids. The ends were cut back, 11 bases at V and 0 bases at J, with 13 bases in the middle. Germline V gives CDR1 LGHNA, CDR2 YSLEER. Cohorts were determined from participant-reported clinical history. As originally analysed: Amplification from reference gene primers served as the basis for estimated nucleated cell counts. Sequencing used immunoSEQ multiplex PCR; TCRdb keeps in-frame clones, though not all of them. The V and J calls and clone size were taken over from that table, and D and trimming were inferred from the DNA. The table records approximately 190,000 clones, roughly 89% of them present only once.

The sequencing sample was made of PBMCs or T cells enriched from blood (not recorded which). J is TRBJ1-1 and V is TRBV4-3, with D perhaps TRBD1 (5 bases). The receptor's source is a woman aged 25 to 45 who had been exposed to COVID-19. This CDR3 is CAGSRQLNTEAFF. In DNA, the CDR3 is TGCGCCGGTAGTCGACAGTTGAACACTGAAGCTTTCTTT.